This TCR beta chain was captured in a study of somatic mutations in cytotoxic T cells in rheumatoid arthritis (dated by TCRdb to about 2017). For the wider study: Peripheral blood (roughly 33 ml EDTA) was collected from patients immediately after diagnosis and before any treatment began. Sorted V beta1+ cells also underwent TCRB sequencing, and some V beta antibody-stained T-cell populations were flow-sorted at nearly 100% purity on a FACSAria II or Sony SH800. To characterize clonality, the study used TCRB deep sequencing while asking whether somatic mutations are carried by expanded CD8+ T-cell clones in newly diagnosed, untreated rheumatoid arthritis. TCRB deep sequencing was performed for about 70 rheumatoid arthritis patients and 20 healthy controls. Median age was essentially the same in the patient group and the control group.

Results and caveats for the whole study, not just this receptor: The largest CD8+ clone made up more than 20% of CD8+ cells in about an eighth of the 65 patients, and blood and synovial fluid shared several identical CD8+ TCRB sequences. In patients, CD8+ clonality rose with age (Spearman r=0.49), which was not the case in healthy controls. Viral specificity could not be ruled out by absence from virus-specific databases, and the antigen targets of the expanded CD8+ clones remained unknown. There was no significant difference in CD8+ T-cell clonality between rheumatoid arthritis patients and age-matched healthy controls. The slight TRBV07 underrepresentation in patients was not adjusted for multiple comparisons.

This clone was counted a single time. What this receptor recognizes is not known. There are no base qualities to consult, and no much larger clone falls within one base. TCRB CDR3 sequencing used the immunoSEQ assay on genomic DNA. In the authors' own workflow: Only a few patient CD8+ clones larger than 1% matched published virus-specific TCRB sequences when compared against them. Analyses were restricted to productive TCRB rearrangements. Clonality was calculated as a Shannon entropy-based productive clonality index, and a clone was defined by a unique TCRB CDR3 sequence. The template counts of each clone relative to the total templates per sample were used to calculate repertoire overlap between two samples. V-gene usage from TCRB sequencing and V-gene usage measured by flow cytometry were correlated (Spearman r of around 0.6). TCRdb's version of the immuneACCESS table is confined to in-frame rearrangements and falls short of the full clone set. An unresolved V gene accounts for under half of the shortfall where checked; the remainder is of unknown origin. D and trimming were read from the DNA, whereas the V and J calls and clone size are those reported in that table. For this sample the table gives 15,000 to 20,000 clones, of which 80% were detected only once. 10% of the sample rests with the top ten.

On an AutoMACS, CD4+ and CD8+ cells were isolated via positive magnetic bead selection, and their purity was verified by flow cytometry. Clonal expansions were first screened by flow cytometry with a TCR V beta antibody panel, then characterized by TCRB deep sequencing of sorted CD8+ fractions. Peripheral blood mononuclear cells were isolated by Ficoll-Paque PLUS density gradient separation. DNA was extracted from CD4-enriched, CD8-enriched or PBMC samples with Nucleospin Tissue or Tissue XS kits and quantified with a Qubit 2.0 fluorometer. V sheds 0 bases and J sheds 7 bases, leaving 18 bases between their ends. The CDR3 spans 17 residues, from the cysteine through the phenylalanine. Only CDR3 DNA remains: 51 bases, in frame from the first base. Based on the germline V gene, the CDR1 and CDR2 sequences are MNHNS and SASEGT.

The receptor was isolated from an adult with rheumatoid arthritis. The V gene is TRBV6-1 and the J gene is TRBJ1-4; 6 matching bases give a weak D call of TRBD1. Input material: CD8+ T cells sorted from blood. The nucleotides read TGTGCCAGCAGTGAAGCACAGGGAGGTAATGCTGCTGAAAAACTGTTTTTT. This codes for CASSEAQGGNAAEKLFF.